Shown below are 27 T cell receptor beta chains from a single sample sequenced in a study of blood T cell repertoires in COVID-19. Sequenced by immunoSEQ multiplex PCR; TCRdb stores in-frame clones only, minus some. Among roughly 84,000 clones listed, less than 80% were seen once. Material for sequencing was peripheral blood. The receptors come from a woman aged 50 to 65 with acute or convalescent COVID-19.

J is TRBJ1-5 and V is TRBV19; perhaps TRBD1 as D (5 bases). Germline CDR1 LNHDA, CDR2 SQIVND (reference sequence). Trimming removed 5 bases at V and 0 bases at J, with 8 bases between. This CDR3 region has 14 residues. CDR3 amino acids: CASSGAHSNQPQHF. The CDR3 nucleotides are TGTGCCAGTAGTGGGGCACATAGCAATCAGCCCCAGCATTTT.

J is TRBJ1-5 and V is TRBV27; 12 nucleotides line up with TRBD1. CDR3 length equals 15 residues. Losses at the gene ends were 5 bases for V and 6 bases for J; bases not matched to a gene: 5. Germline-derived CDR1 and CDR2 are MNHEY and SMNVEV (reference sequence). The CDR3 spells CASSAGTGGSQPQHF. The CDR3 nucleotides read TGTGCCAGCAGTGCCGGGACAGGGGGCTCTCAGCCCCAGCATTTT.

The V call is TRBV7-2, the J call TRBJ2-7; 10 bases fit TRBD2. The V and J ends lost 2 bases and 1 base, in that order; junction bases with no gene match: 2. The CDR3 contains 15 residues. Germline V CDR1 and CDR2: SGHTA, FQGNSA. CDR3 DNA sequence: TGTGCCAGCAGCTTATTAGCGGGGGGTTCCTACGAGCAGTACTTC. Translated: CASSLLAGGSYEQYF.

The chain couples TRBV15 to TRBJ1-1; 10 bases match TRBD1. The CDR3 totals 18 residues. J gave up 3 bases and V 5 bases, and 15 bases lay outside the gene matches. CDR1 is LNHNV, CDR2 YYDKDF, per germline (reference sequence). CDR3 nucleotides: TGTGCCACCAGCCCTCGGACAGGGGGGATGGTGGGGGACACTGAAGCTTTCTTT. Its protein is CATSPRTGGMVGDTEAFF.

This clone was seen once. The chain links TRBV6-2 or TRBV6-3 to TRBJ1-1; no clear D gene. V gave up 2 bases and J gave up 0 bases, with 13 bases separating them. The CDR3 loop spans 16 amino acids. Germline CDR1 reads MNHEY; CDR2 reads SVGEGT. DNA of the CDR3: TGTGCCAGCAGTTACGAGGGCGAGAACATGAACACTGAAGCTTTCTTT. The encoded protein is CASSYEGENMNTEAFF.

CDR3 sequence: CASSPQGRHTEAFF. The CDR3 region has the DNA TGTGCCAGCAGCCCGCAGGGGAGACACACTGAAGCTTTCTTT. The gene calls are TRBV14 and TRBJ1-1; D perhaps matches TRBD1 (6 bases). This CDR3 spans 14 amino acids. Germline V gene lookup returns CDR1 SGHDN and CDR2 FVKESK. The V end lost 4 bases, the J end lost 3 bases, and 12 bases lay between the germline ends.

This chain links TRBV7-7 with TRBJ2-7; 9 positions agree with TRBD1. V lost 5 bases and J lost 1; bases outside the gene matches: 12. The germline CDR1 and CDR2 sequences are SSHAT and FNYEAQ (reference sequence). The CDR3 has 17 amino acids. The CDR3 protein is CASSPGQGGRASYEQYF. The CDR3 DNA sequence: TGTGCCAGCAGCCCGGGACAGGGAGGAAGGGCGTCCTACGAGCAGTACTTC.

The gene calls are TRBV27 and TRBJ1-6; no firm D call. The germline gives CDR1 MNHEY, CDR2 SMNVEV (reference sequence). This CDR3 is built from 12 residues. The V gene lost 3 bases and the J gene lost 7 bases, with 4 bases spanning the gap. CDR3 amino acids: CASSFQNSPLHF. The DNA of the CDR3 is TGTGCCAGCAGTTTCCAGAATTCACCCCTCCACTTT.

The J gene is TRBJ2-3, the V gene TRBV6-2 or TRBV6-3, with 14 bases lining up with TRBD2. The V gene's germline CDR1 is MNHEY and CDR2 SVGEGT. Trimming cost V 5 bases and J 4 bases; bases outside gene matches: 14. The CDR3 spans 19 residues. This CDR3 is CASSLGLAGGRMIPDTQYF. Written as DNA, the CDR3 is TGTGCCAGCAGTCTCGGACTAGCGGGGGGACGCATGATTCCAGATACGCAGTATTTT.

The J gene is TRBJ1-6, the V gene TRBV4-2; 11 bases align to TRBD1. The J segment lost 11 bases and the V segment lost 1 base, leaving 7 bases of the junction unmatched. From germline, CDR1 is LGHNA and CDR2 YNFKEQ. The CDR3 covers 16 residues. For the CDR3, the DNA is TGTGCCAGCAGCCAAGGGGGGAGGGACAGGGGGACACCCCTCCACTTT. It codes for CASSQGGRDRGTPLHF.

The chain combines TRBV5-6 with TRBJ1-4; TRBD1 matches at 9 bases. CDR1 and CDR2 from the germline V gene are SGHDT and YYEEEE. V was pared by 5 bases and J by 8 bases, with 7 bases of the junction left unmatched. This CDR3 spans 14 amino acids. The CDR3 sequence is CASSRTGAIEKLFF. CDR3 bases: TGTGCCAGCAGTCGGACAGGGGCTATCGAAAAACTGTTTTTT.

This clone was recorded a few times. The chain is built from TRBV7-2 and TRBJ2-7, with 12 positions matching TRBD2. Germline assignment: CDR1 SGHTA and CDR2 FQGNSA. The J segment lost 4 bases and the V segment lost 1 base, leaving 8 bases of the junction unmatched. CDR3 length equals 17 residues. CDR3 amino acids: CASSLGGTSGLGYEQYF. In nucleotides, the CDR3 is TGTGCCAGCAGCTTAGGCGGGACTAGCGGGTTGGGTTACGAGCAGTACTTC.

The chain carries TRBV9 and TRBJ2-5; D is perhaps TRBD2 (6 bases). Germline V gene sequence: CDR1 SGDLS, CDR2 YYNGEE. V was trimmed by 2 bases and J by 1 base, leaving 9 bases between them. This CDR3 spans 14 amino acids. CDR3 bases: TGTGCCAGCAGCGTGGGGACTGTCCAAGAGACCCAGTACTTC. This gives the protein CASSVGTVQETQYF. The variable domain in full, with the rest retrieved from reference TRBV9 and TRBJ2-5, is DSGVTQTPKHLITATGQRVTLRCSPRSGDLSVYWYQQSLDQGLQFLIQYYNGEERAKGNILERFSAQQFPDLHSELNLSSLELGDSALYFCASSVGTVQETQYFGPGTRLLVL.

CDR3 coding DNA: TGTGCCAGTAGTTCTCGACAGGGCTTAGATACGCAGTATTTT. It translates to CASSSRQGLDTQYF. V and J are TRBV19 and TRBJ2-3; TRBD1 agrees at 7 bases. The CDR3 consists of 14 residues. Trimming at V came to 5 bases and at J to 5 bases, leaving 7 bases not matched to a gene. The germline CDR1 and CDR2 sequences are LNHDA and SQIVND (reference sequence).

Regarding this clone: Relative to the germline gene, one junction end is altered; a read error may explain this. This chain joins TRBV10-3 and TRBJ2-7, with TRBD1 matching over 9 bases. CDR3 length equals 15 residues. CDR1 and CDR2 from the germline V gene are ENHRY and SYGVKD. The CDR3 protein is CAIRSSRTGVQETHF. CDR3 coding DNA: TGTGCCATCAGATCGTCTCGGACAGGGGTCCAAGAGACGCACTTC.

This rearrangement joins TRBV7-2 to TRBJ2-3, with TRBD1 matching over 7 bases. CDR1 and CDR2 from the germline V gene are SGHTA and FQGNSA. V was pared by 5 bases and J by 0 bases, with 5 bases of the junction left unmatched. This CDR3 contains 15 residues. CDR3 region: CASSTRRGSTDTQYF. CDR3 DNA sequence: TGTGCCAGCAGCACCCGCAGGGGGAGCACAGATACGCAGTATTTT.

The chain links TRBV18 to TRBJ1-1; D might be TRBD1 (6 bases). Germline lookup yields CDR1 KGHSH and CDR2 LQKENI. V gave up 3 bases and J gave up 1 base, with 12 bases separating them. The CDR3 totals 15 residues. CDR3 sequence (DNA): TGTGCCAGCTCACCCAGCAGGGGACGGAACACTGAAGCTTTCTTT. This translates into CASSPSRGRNTEAFF.

V is TRBV28 and J is TRBJ1-4; D is unclear. The CDR3 runs 12 residues. The V end lost 6 bases, the J end lost 4 bases, and 6 bases lay between the germline ends. Germline loops: CDR1 MDHEN, CDR2 SYDVKM. In nucleotides, the CDR3 is TGTGCCAGCAGCTCTTTTAATGAAAAACTGTTTTTT. Translating it yields CASSSFNEKLFF.

This clone was observed a few times. The chain couples TRBV9 to TRBJ1-1; D uncertain. The V gene lost 0 bases and the J gene lost 4 bases, with 7 bases spanning the gap. This CDR3 spans 13 amino acids. Germline lookup yields CDR1 SGDLS and CDR2 YYNGEE. Here the CDR3 reads CASSVGSGTEAFF. As DNA, the CDR3 is TGTGCCAGCAGCGTAGGGAGTGGCACTGAAGCTTTCTTT.

This chain joins TRBV28 and TRBJ1-1; possibly TRBD1 for D (5 bases). This CDR3 spans 13 amino acids. V was trimmed by 3 bases and J by 5 bases, leaving 10 bases between them. The germline V gene has CDR1 MDHEN and CDR2 SYDVKM. CDR3 region: CASSFGAGTEAFF. In DNA, the CDR3 is TGTGCCAGCAGTTTTGGAGCAGGGACTGAAGCTTTCTTT.

V is TRBV12-3 or TRBV12-4 and J is TRBJ2-7; the D gene is possibly TRBD1 (6 bases). The CDR3 has 13 residues. Trimming pared 3 bases from V and 0 bases from J, leaving 6 bases between. DNA of the CDR3: TGTGCCAGCAGTTTGGGGGCCTCCTACGAGCAGTACTTC. The encoded protein is CASSLGASYEQYF.

J is TRBJ2-5 and V is TRBV5-1, with 10 bases lining up with TRBD2. This CDR3 contains 14 residues. Germline CDR1 SGHRS, CDR2 YFSETQ. The J segment lost 4 bases and the V segment lost 4 bases, leaving 4 bases of the junction unmatched. The CDR3 is CASSLLAGGETQYF. The CDR3 region has the DNA TGCGCCAGCAGCCTATTAGCGGGGGGAGAGACCCAGTACTTC.

Points on this clone: Germline and junction disagree at one end, which may indicate a read error. The chain has TRBV6-2 or TRBV6-3 and TRBJ1-5; D might be TRBD1 (5 bases). The CDR3 contains 14 residues. Per the germline V gene, CDR1 is MNHEY and CDR2 is SVGEGT. CDR3 protein: CASSYSTRESPTDF. The CDR3 DNA reads as TGTGCCAGCAGTTACTCGACTAGGGAATCGCCGACAGATTTT.

This clone was detected once. The V gene is TRBV9, the J gene TRBJ1-2; tentatively, D is TRBD1 (6 bases). The germline CDR1 and CDR2 sequences are SGDLS and YYNGEE. The length of the CDR3 is 12 residues. Trimming removed 2 bases at V and 6 bases at J, with 8 bases between. The CDR3 loop reads CASSVNRDGYTF. In DNA form, the CDR3 reads TGTGCCAGCAGCGTCAACAGGGATGGCTACACCTTC.

This rearrangement joins TRBV29-1 to TRBJ2-7; D is perhaps TRBD2 (5 bases). This CDR3 is 13 amino acids long. The V and J ends lost 6 bases and 6 bases respectively, with 18 bases between them. The germline V gene encodes CDR1 SQVTM and CDR2 ANQGSEA. CDR3 nucleotide sequence: TGCAGCGTCCGTTTAGGCCTCGCGGGCGAGCAGTACTTC. Its translation: CSVRLGLAGEQYF.

The genes are TRBV18 and TRBJ1-1, with D possibly TRBD1 on 6 matching bases. Germline V lookup: CDR1 KGHSH, CDR2 LQKENI. The CDR3 totals 18 residues. V shed 3 bases and J shed 2 bases, with 22 bases lying between them. The CDR3 DNA follows: TGTGCCAGCTCACCGATTTACAGGGATGCCGCAGCCAACACTGAAGCTTTCTTT. This translates into CASSPIYRDAAANTEAFF.

This chain uses TRBV28 with TRBJ1-1, with no clear D. From germline, CDR1 is MDHEN and CDR2 SYDVKM. Trimming took off 4 bases at V and 5 bases at J, with 11 bases between the two ends. The CDR3 is made up of 13 amino acids. CDR3 amino acids: CASSSAPGTEAFF. The CDR3 DNA reads TGTGCCAGCAGTTCGGCCCCGGGGACTGAAGCTTTCTTT. Filled out from reference TRBV28 and TRBJ1-1, the complete variable domain reads DVKVTQSSRYLVKRTGEKVFLECVQDMDHENMFWYRQDPGLGLRLIYFSYDVKMKEKGDIPEGYSVSREKKERFSLILESASTNQTSMYLCASSSAPGTEAFFGQGTRLTVV.